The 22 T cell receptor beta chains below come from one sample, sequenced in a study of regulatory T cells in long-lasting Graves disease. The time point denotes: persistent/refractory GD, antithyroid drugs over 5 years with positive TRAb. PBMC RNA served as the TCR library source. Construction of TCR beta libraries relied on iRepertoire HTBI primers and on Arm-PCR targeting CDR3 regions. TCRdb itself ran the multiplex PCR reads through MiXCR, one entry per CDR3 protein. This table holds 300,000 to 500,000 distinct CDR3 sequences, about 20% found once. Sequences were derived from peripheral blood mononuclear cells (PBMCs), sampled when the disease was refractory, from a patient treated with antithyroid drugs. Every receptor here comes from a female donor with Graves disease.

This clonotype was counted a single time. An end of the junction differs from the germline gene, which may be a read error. Here the CDR3 DNA reads TGTGCCATCGAGACTCCAGGGATGGGGGCTTCCTTT. Protein product: CAIETPGMGASF. The rearrangement joins TRBV10-3 to TRBJ1-1; maybe TRBD1 (6 bases). The CDR3 has 12 residues. From germline, CDR1 is ENHRY and CDR2 SYGVKD.

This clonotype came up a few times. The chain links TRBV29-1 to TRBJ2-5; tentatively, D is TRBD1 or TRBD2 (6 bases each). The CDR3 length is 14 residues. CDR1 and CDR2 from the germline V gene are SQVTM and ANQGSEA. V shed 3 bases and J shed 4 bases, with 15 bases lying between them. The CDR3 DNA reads TGCAGCGTTGATCATAAAGGGGGAGGAGAGACCCAGTACTTC. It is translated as CSVDHKGGGETQYF.

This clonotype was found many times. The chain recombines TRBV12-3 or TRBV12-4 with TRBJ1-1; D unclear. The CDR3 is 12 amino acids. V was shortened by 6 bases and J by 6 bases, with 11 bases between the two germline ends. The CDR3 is CASSRSGAEAFF. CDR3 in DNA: TGTGCCAGCAGCCGGTCCGGGGCTGAAGCTTTCTTT.

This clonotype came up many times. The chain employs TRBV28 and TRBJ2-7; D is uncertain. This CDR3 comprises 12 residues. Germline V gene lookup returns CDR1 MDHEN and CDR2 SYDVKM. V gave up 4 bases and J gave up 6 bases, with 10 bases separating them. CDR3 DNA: TGTGCCAGCAGTTCCTCTAGAGTCGAGCAGTACTTC. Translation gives CASSSSRVEQYF.

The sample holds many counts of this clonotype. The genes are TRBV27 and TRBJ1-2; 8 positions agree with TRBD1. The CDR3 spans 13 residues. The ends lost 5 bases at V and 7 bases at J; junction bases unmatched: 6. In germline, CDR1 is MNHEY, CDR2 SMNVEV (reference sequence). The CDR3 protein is CASSDRGTSGYTF. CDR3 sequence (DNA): TGTGCCAGCAGTGACAGGGGTACGAGTGGCTACACCTTC.

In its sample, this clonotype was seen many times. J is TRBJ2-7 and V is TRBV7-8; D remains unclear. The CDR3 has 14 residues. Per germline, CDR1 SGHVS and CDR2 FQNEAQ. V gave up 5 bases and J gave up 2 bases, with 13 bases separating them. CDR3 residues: CASSDRRKTYEQYF. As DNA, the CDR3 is TGTGCCAGCAGCGACCGACGGAAAACCTACGAGCAGTACTTC.

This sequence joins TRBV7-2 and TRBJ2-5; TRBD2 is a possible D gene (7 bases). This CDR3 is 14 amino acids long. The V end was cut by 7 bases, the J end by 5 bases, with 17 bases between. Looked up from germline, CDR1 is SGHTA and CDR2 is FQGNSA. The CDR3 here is CASILGGGRETQYF. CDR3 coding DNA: TGTGCCAGCATCCTGGGGGGGGGCCGGGAGACCCAGTACTTC.

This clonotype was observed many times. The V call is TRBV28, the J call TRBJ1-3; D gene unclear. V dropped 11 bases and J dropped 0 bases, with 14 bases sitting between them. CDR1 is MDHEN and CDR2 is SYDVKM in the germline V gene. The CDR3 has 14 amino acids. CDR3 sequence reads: CACRWARSGNTIYF. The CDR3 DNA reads TGTGCCTGCCGATGGGCCCGCTCTGGAAACACCATATATTTT.

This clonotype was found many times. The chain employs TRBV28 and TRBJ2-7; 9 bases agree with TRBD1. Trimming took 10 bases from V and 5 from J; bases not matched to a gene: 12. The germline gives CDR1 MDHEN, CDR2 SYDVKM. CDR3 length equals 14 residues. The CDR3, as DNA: TGTGCCACCTTCCGGGACAGGGTGGTCCACGAGCAGTACTTC. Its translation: CATFRDRVVHEQYF.

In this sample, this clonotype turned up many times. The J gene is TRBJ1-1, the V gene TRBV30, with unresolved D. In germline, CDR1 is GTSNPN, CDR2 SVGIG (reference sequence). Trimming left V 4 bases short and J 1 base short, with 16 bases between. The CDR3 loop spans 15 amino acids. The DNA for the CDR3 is TGTGCCTGGAAACCCCCCACTTTCTCGAACACTGAAGCTTTCTTT. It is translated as CAWKPPTFSNTEAFF.

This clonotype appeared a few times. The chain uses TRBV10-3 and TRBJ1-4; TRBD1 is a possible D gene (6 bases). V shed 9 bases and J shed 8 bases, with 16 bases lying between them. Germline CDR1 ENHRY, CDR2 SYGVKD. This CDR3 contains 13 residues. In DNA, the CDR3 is TGTGCCATACAGGGCGTCGAGGGAGAAAAACTGTTTTTT. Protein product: CAIQGVEGEKLFF.

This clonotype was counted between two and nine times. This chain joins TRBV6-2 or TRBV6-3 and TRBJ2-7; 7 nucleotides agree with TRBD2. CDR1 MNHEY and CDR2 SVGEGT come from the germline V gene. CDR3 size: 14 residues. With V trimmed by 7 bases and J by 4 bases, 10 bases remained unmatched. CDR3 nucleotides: TGTGCCAGCACCCCAGGGCTAGCGGCATACGAGCAGTACTTC. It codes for CASTPGLAAYEQYF.

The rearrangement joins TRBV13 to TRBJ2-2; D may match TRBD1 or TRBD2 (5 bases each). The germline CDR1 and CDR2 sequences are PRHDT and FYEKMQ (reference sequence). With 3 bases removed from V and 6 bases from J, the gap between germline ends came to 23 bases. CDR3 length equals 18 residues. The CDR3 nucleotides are TGTGCCAGCAGCTTTTATGCTAGAGGGGCCCCGTCCCCCGGGGAGCTGTTTTTT. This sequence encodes CASSFYARGAPSPGELFF.

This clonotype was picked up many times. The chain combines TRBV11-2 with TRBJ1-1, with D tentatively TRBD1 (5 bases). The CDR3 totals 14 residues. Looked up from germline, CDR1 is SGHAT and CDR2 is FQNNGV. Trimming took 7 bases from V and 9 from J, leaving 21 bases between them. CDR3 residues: CASNPNTGQLKAFF. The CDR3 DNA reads TGTGCCAGCAACCCTAATACGGGGCAGTTGAAAGCTTTCTTT.

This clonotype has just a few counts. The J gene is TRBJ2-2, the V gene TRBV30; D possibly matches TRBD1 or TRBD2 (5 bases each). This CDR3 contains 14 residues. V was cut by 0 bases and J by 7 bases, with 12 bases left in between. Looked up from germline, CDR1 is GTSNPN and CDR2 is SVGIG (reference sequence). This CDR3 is CAWSVLGRSGELFF. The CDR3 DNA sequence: TGTGCCTGGAGTGTACTGGGACGCAGCGGGGAGCTGTTTTTT.

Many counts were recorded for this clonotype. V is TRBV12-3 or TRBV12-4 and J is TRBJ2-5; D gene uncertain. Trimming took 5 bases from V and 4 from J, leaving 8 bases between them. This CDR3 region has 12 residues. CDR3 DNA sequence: TGTGCCAGCAGTGACTCGGGAGAGACCCAGTACTTC. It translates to CASSDSGETQYF.

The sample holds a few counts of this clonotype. The chain's CDR3 is CASSVSMGGANVLTF. The CDR3 DNA is TGTGCCAGCAGCGTCAGCATGGGAGGGGCCAACGTCCTGACTTTC. The V gene is TRBV7-2, the J gene TRBJ2-6, with no clear D. V dropped 5 bases and J dropped 4 bases, with 12 bases sitting between them. Germline assignment: CDR1 SGHTA and CDR2 FQGNSA. This CDR3 spans 15 amino acids.

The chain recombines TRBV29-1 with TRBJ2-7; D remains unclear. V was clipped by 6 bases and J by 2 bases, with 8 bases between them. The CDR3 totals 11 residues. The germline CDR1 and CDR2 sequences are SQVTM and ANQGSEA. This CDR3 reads CSVALTYEQYF. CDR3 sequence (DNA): TGCAGCGTCGCACTTACCTACGAGCAGTACTTC.

CDR3 coding DNA: TGTGCCAGCAGCTTAGGTACGGATTTAAGAGATACGCAGTATTTT. It encodes CASSLGTDLRDTQYF. The V and J genes are TRBV7-2 and TRBJ2-3; D is uncertain. Trimming left V 1 base short and J 5 bases short, with 13 bases between. Germline V gives CDR1 SGHTA, CDR2 FQGNSA. The CDR3 length is 15 residues.

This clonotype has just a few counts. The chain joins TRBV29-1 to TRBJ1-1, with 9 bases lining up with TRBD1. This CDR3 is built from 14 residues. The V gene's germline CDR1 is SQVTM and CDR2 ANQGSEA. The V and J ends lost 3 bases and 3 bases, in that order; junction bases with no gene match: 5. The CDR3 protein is CSVDDRTGDTEAFF. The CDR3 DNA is TGCAGCGTTGATGATCGGACAGGGGACACTGAAGCTTTCTTT.

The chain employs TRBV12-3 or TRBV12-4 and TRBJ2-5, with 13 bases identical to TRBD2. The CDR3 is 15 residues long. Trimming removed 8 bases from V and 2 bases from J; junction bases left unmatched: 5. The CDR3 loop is CASGGLAGAQETQYF. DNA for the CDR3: TGTGCCAGCGGCGGACTAGCGGGGGCTCAAGAGACCCAGTACTTC.

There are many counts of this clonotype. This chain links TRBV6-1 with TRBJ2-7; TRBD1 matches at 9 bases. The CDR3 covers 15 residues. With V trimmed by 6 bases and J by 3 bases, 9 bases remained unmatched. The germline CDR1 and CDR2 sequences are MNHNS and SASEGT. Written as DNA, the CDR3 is TGTGCCAGCAGGGCCCGACCGGGACAGGGCTACGAGCAGTACTTC. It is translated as CASRARPGQGYEQYF.